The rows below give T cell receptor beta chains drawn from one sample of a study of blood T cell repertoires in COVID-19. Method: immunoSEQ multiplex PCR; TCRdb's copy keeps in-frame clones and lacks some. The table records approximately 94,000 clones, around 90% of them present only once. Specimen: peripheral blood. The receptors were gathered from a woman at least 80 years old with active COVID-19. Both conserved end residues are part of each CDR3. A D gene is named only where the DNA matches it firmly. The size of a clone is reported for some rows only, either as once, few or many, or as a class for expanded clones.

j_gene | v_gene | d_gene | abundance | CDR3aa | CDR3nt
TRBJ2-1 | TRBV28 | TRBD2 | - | CASSFAGRGNNEQFF | TGTGCCAGCAGTTTCGCGGGGAGGGGTAACAATGAGCAGTTCTTC
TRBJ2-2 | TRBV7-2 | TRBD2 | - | CASSQTGTSFSGELFF | TGTGCCAGCAGCCAGACCGGGACTAGCTTTTCCGGGGAGCTGTTTTTT
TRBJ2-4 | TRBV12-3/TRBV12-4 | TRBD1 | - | CASRGTGRDIQYF | TGTGCCAGCAGGGGGACAGGGAGGGACATTCAGTACTTC
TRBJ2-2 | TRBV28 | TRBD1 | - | CASSPTSTGQGTGELFF | TGTGCCAGCAGTCCGACGTCGACGGGACAGGGCACCGGGGAGCTGTTTTTT
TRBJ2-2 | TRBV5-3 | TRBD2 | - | CARSPGLVVFWDTGELFF | TGTGCCAGAAGCCCGGGACTAGTAGTTTTTTGGGACACCGGGGAGCTGTTTTTT
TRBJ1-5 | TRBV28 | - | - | CASSPYYGGNQPQHF | TGTGCCAGCAGTCCCTACTACGGGGGAAATCAGCCCCAGCATTTT
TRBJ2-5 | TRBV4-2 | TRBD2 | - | CASSQEPSLAGGGETQYF | TGTGCCAGCAGCCAAGAACCTTCTCTAGCGGGAGGGGGGGAGACCCAGTACTTC
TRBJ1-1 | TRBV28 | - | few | CASSLLTWRNTEAFF | TGTGCCAGCAGTTTATTAACTTGGAGGAACACTGAAGCTTTCTTT
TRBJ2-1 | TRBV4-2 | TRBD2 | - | CASSQDSGRTYNEQFF | TGTGCCAGCAGCCAAGATTCCGGGAGGACCTACAATGAGCAGTTCTTC
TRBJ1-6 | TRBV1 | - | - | CTSSQVARDNHSPLHF | TGCACCAGCAGCCAAGTTGCCCGGGACAATCATTCACCCCTCCACTTT